These T cell receptor beta chains were read from a single sample in a study of blood T cell repertoires in COVID-19. The method was immunoSEQ multiplex PCR; TCRdb's version includes in-frame clones alone and lacks a portion of them. The sample lists about 76,000 clones, roughly 88% occurring once. Material for sequencing was peripheral blood. These TCRs come from a woman aged 45-59 years in a cohort sampled during active COVID-19. Each CDR3 is given with its conserved first and last residue. A D gene is named only where the DNA matches it firmly. Expanded clones get a size class; other rows say once, few or many, or leave the size out.

J	D	size	V	CDR3	DNA
TRBJ1-4	TRBD1	-	TRBV5-4	CASSPRTGVNEKLFF	TGTGCCAGCAGCCCCCGGACAGGGGTTAATGAAAAACTGTTTTTT
TRBJ1-2	TRBD1	-	TRBV19	CASTPPDRLDGGYTF	TGTGCCAGTACCCCACCGGACAGGCTTGATGGTGGCTACACCTTC
TRBJ2-7	TRBD2	once	TRBV5-1	CASSFLAGQNEQYF	TGCGCCAGCAGCTTCCTAGCGGGACAAAACGAGCAGTACTTC
TRBJ1-4	TRBD1	many	TRBV5-1	CASSPSSDRASEKLFF	TGCGCCAGCAGCCCCTCCTCAGACAGGGCCAGTGAAAAACTGTTTTTT
TRBJ2-2	-	-	TRBV5-5	CASSVEINTGELFF	TGTGCCAGCAGCGTCGAGATTAACACCGGGGAGCTGTTTTTT
TRBJ2-5	-	-	TRBV2	CASSDAARDSLKISGETQYF	TGTGCCAGCAGTGATGCCGCTAGGGACTCCTTAAAAATTAGTGGGGAGACCCAGTACTTC
TRBJ1-1	-	few	TRBV19	CASSAGSNTEAFF	TGTGCCAGTAGTGCAGGGTCGAACACTGAAGCTTTCTTT
TRBJ2-7	-	-	TRBV20-1	CSSASMNEQYF	TGCAGTTCGGCTAGCATGAACGAGCAGTACTTC
TRBJ2-3	TRBD2	-	TRBV5-4	CASSWASGSSYTQYF	TGTGCCAGCAGCTGGGCTAGCGGGAGCTCATATACGCAGTATTTT
TRBJ2-1	TRBD2	-	TRBV27	CASSPTSAGYNEQFF	TGTGCCAGCAGTCCTACTAGCGCCGGTTACAATGAGCAGTTCTTC
TRBJ2-1	-	-	TRBV20-1	CSAKRHNEQFF	TGCAGTGCTAAGCGGCACAATGAGCAGTTCTTC
TRBJ2-5	TRBD2	-	TRBV28	CASSRPGLAEQETQYF	TGTGCCAGCAGCCGCCCGGGACTAGCGGAGCAAGAGACCCAGTACTTC
TRBJ2-6	-	-	TRBV3-1/TRBV3-2	CASSPTGTTGANVLTF	TGTGCCAGCAGCCCGACCGGGACAACTGGGGCCAACGTCCTGACTTTC
TRBJ2-5	-	-	TRBV6-2/TRBV6-3	CASSFDQLGTQYF	TGTGCCAGCAGTTTCGACCAGCTAGGGACCCAGTACTTC
TRBJ1-1	TRBD1	-	TRBV9	CASSAGDSPVGPEAFF	TGTGCCAGCAGCGCCGGGGACAGCCCCGTTGGACCTGAAGCTTTCTTT
TRBJ1-2	-	-	TRBV18	CASSPGYGAVANYGYTF	TGTGCCAGCTCACCTGGGTATGGGGCCGTAGCTAACTATGGCTACACCTTC
TRBJ1-1	TRBD1	few	TRBV2	CASSTQGQIETEAFF	TGTGCCAGCAGTACCCAGGGACAGATCGAAACTGAAGCTTTCTTT
TRBJ2-2	-	-	TRBV5-1	CASVGRDTGELFF	TGCGCCAGCGTAGGCAGGGACACCGGGGAGCTGTTTTTT
TRBJ2-2	TRBD2	-	TRBV19	CASSIAPGRAGGELFF	TGTGCCAGTAGTATAGCCCCCGGGAGGGCCGGCGGGGAGCTGTTTTTT
TRBJ1-2	-	-	TRBV2	CASGLYGGPNYGYTF	TGTGCCAGCGGCTTGTATGGAGGGCCTAACTATGGCTACACCTTC
TRBJ2-1	TRBD2	once	TRBV4-1	CASSQGTSSYNEQFF	TGCGCCAGCAGCCAAGGGACTAGCAGTTACAATGAGCAGTTCTTC
TRBJ2-1	-	-	TRBV7-2	CASSLHNEQFF	TGTGCCAGCAGCCTCCACAATGAGCAGTTCTTC
TRBJ1-4	-	-	TRBV18	CASSLYGPGKKEKLFF	TGTGCCAGCTCACTGTACGGACCAGGGAAGAAGGAAAAACTGTTTTTT
TRBJ2-3	-	-	TRBV6-5	CASSLGALRATQYF	TGTGCCAGCAGTTTAGGGGCCCTTCGGGCTACGCAGTATTTT
TRBJ1-5	TRBD1	-	TRBV15	CATSQGRGQGGDGNQPQHF	TGTGCCACCAGCCAAGGCCGGGGACAGGGAGGGGATGGCAATCAGCCCCAGCATTTT
TRBJ2-7	-	-	TRBV3-1/TRBV3-2	CASSQRRTVSYEQYF	TGTGCCAGCAGCCAGCGGCGGACTGTCTCCTACGAGCAGTACTTC
TRBJ2-1	TRBD1	-	TRBV6-4	CASSDSTGLEQFF	TGTGCCAGCAGTGACTCGACAGGGCTTGAGCAGTTCTTC
TRBJ2-5	TRBD1	-	TRBV6-6	CASSYGQDGQETQYF	TGTGCCAGCAGTTACGGACAGGACGGCCAAGAGACCCAGTACTTC
TRBJ2-1	TRBD2	-	TRBV3-1/TRBV3-2	CASSQLSGRAPNEQFF	TGTGCCAGCAGCCAACTGAGCGGGAGGGCCCCCAATGAGCAGTTCTTC
TRBJ1-1	-	-	TRBV28	CASSRSQEGTEAFF	TGTGCCAGCAGTCGCTCACAGGAGGGCACTGAAGCTTTCTTT
TRBJ1-1	TRBD1	-	TRBV3-1/TRBV3-2	CASSPGQGAEGTEAFF	TGTGCCAGCAGCCCGGGACAGGGGGCAGAGGGCACTGAAGCTTTCTTT
TRBJ2-7	-	-	TRBV27	CASSPQGESYEQYF	TGTGCCAGCAGTCCCCAGGGCGAGTCCTACGAGCAGTACTTC
TRBJ1-1	TRBD1	-	TRBV6-5	CASSRQGVDTEAFF	TGTGCCAGCAGCAGACAGGGTGTGGACACTGAAGCTTTCTTT
TRBJ2-3	-	-	TRBV28	CASSLTDTQYF	TGTGCCAGCAGTCTTACAGATACGCAGTATTTT
TRBJ2-6	TRBD2	-	TRBV3-1/TRBV3-2	CASSPWAVAGLSGANVLTF	TGTGCCAGCAGCCCGTGGGCGGTAGCGGGGCTCTCTGGGGCCAACGTCCTGACTTTC
TRBJ2-2	TRBD2	once	TRBV2	CASMRSLAGTGELFF	TGTGCCAGCATGCGATCACTAGCGGGCACCGGGGAGCTGTTTTTT
TRBJ1-1	TRBD1	-	TRBV28	CASSSASNRGLTEAFF	TGTGCCAGCAGTTCCGCGTCAAACAGGGGGCTCACTGAAGCTTTCTTT
TRBJ2-7	TRBD2	-	TRBV27	CASSLKWGRGTSGSYEQYF	TGTGCCAGCAGTCTGAAGTGGGGACGTGGGACTAGCGGTTCCTACGAGCAGTACTTC
TRBJ1-1	-	-	TRBV6-5	CASSPLGGVGTEAFF	TGTGCCAGCAGTCCCCTGGGGGGGGTAGGAACTGAAGCTTTCTTT
TRBJ1-2	-	-	TRBV28	CASSSGVGAGHGYTF	TGTGCCAGCAGTTCCGGTGTTGGCGCGGGCCATGGCTACACCTTC
TRBJ1-1	TRBD1	-	TRBV7-9	CASSPSDRGPTEAFF	TGTGCCAGCAGCCCTTCGGACAGGGGGCCCACTGAAGCTTTCTTT
TRBJ2-7	-	-	TRBV5-1	CASSLASSYEQYF	TGCGCCAGCAGCTTGGCCAGCTCCTACGAGCAGTACTTC
TRBJ2-3	TRBD1	-	TRBV6-6	CASSPHRDRGLFTDTQYF	TGTGCCAGCAGTCCGCACCGGGACAGGGGACTATTCACAGATACGCAGTATTTT
TRBJ1-2	-	-	TRBV3-1/TRBV3-2	CASSPRGYGYTF	TGTGCCAGCAGCCCTCGGGGCTATGGCTACACCTTC
TRBJ2-5	TRBD2	-	TRBV2	CASSGTRETQYF	TGTGCCAGCAGTGGGACTAGGGAGACCCAGTACTTC
TRBJ2-7	TRBD2	-	TRBV28	CASRLGGGMPPLYF	TGTGCCAGCCGGCTGGGGGGAGGGATGCCCCCTCTGTACTTC
TRBJ1-1	-	-	TRBV2	CASRVSRGGNTEAFF	TGTGCCAGCAGGGTCTCCAGGGGCGGGAACACTGAAGCTTTCTTT
TRBJ2-2	-	-	TRBV6-5	CASSPSLQVTGELFF	TGTGCCAGCAGCCCCTCCTTGCAGGTCACCGGGGAGCTGTTTTTT
TRBJ2-1	-	-	TRBV28	CASSRLPSPEFIEQFF	TGTGCCAGCAGTCGCCTCCCTAGCCCAGAATTTATTGAGCAGTTCTTC
TRBJ2-5	TRBD2	-	TRBV27	CASSFSGPRTMAQYF	TGTGCCAGCAGTTTTAGCGGGCCCCGGACAATGGCCCAGTACTTC
TRBJ1-1	-	-	TRBV11-2	CASSLESWTEAFF	TGTGCCAGCAGCTTAGAGAGCTGGACTGAAGCTTTCTTT
TRBJ2-2	TRBD2	-	TRBV15	CATSNPRGAGGNTGELFF	TGTGCCACCTCGAACCCCCGAGGGGCGGGAGGGAACACCGGGGAGCTGTTTTTT